This T cell receptor (beta chain) appears in the sequencing data of a study of graft-versus-host responses after intestinal transplantation. About the research overall: Each patient got anti-thymocyte globulin induction, then tacrolimus and steroids for approximately three years. Notes on the study in general: The highest levels of circulating GvH clones went along with early declines in HvG clones after transplant. There were GvH clones found in recipient marrow, and some of them appeared first in ileum or blood.

CDR1 MNHEY and CDR2 SVGAGI come from the germline V gene. The CDR3 spans 16 residues. V gave up 4 bases and J gave up 0 bases, with 12 bases separating them. Clones were sequenced by immunoSEQ multiplex PCR, and TCRdb holds only the in-frame ones, with some missing. The data hold about 47,000 clones, with about 95% observed a single time. With respect to this clone: Antigen specificity is unknown.

This clonotype was sampled from a human patient who received an intestinal transplant, so some T cells may come from the graft donor. Here the sequenced sample was PBMCs, taken about 11 months after intestinal transplant. The V and J genes are TRBV6-5 and TRBJ1-4; a weak D match, TRBD1 (5 bases). CDR3 DNA sequence: TGTGCCAGCAGTTCCCACGGGGGATCAACTAATGAAAAACTGTTTTTT. It codes for CASSSHGGSTNEKLFF.